The 5 T cell receptor beta chains reported below all come from one sample, sequenced in a study of blood T cell repertoires in COVID-19. Only in-frame clones appear in the TCRdb table, and some are missing; sequencing was by immunoSEQ multiplex PCR. Found here are roughly 68,000 clones, about 81% of them singletons; the top ten hold 9.2%. The material sequenced was peripheral blood. The receptors here all came from a human donor in a cohort sampled during active COVID-19.

The genes are TRBV13 and TRBJ2-5, with D possibly being TRBD1 (6 bases). The V gene's germline CDR1 is PRHDT and CDR2 FYEKMQ (reference sequence). The CDR3 loop spans 20 amino acids. V lost 5 bases and J 1 base, leaving 29 bases between the germline ends. For the CDR3, the DNA is TGTGCCAGCAGCCTCATCCAGGGTTCGGATACAGGGTGGATCCAAGAGACCCAGTACTTC. Translation: CASSLIQGSDTGWIQETQYF.

The V call is TRBV28, the J call TRBJ2-7, with 10 bases fitting TRBD1. V lost 3 bases to trimming and J lost 2 bases; unmatched junction nucleotides: 7. The CDR3 is made up of 16 amino acids. CDR1 and CDR2 (germline): MDHEN, SYDVKM. The CDR3 spells CASSFGGGQGTYEQYF. DNA of the CDR3: TGTGCCAGCAGTTTTGGAGGGGGACAGGGGACCTACGAGCAGTACTTC.

The chain is built from TRBV2 and TRBJ2-7, with 10 bases identical to TRBD2. Trimming at V came to 4 bases and at J to 5 bases, leaving 11 bases not matched to a gene. Germline CDR1 and CDR2: SNHLY and FYNNEI. This CDR3 comprises 16 residues. The CDR3 nucleotides are TGTGCCAGCAGTGTCGAGAGAAGCGGGAGGGAACACGAGCAGTACTTC. Translating it yields CASSVERSGREHEQYF.

The chain has TRBV5-4 and TRBJ2-7, with a possible D match to TRBD1 (6 bases). The V and J ends lost 2 bases and 6 bases respectively, with 15 bases between them. Germline V gives CDR1 SGHNT, CDR2 YYREEE (reference sequence). The CDR3 totals 14 residues. The CDR3 reads CASSFQGGSGEQYF. The CDR3 DNA is TGTGCCAGCAGCTTTCAAGGGGGATCGGGCGAGCAGTACTTC.

This rearrangement joins TRBV28 to TRBJ2-7, with D maybe TRBD2 (6 bases). The CDR3 totals 18 residues. Trimming took 2 bases from V and 3 from J, leaving 23 bases between them. Per the germline V gene, CDR1 is MDHEN and CDR2 is SYDVKM. CDR3 DNA sequence: TGTGCCAGCAGTTTAGGAGGGCCCGTGTTTGGGCCCAACTACGAGCAGTACTTC. Translation gives CASSLGGPVFGPNYEQYF.